This entry features one TCR beta chain sequence. The record originates from a study of OX40 agonist ivuxolimab in advanced cancers. About the research overall: Participants, 65% to 85% male, averaged roughly 60 years of age, ranging from roughly 23 to 90.

Germline CDR1 is ENHRY and CDR2 is SYGVKD. The CDR3 contains 13 residues. V was clipped by 4 bases and J by 6 bases, with 10 bases between them. The table came from immunoSEQ multiplex PCR; TCRdb's copy has only in-frame clones and leaves some out. The sample has some 26,000 clones; around four fifths are singletons. This TCR was sampled from an adult with an advanced solid tumor such as melanoma, head and neck, liver or kidney cancer. The chain employs TRBV10-3 and TRBJ1-5; D not resolved. This specimen consisted of CD4+ or CD8+ T cells sorted from blood, obtained in a trial of the OX40 agonist ivuxolimab. The DNA for the CDR3 is TGTGCCATCAGTGCGCAGACCGGTCAGCCCCAGCATTTT. It specifies CAISAQTGQPQHF.